The clone carrying this TCR beta chain appeared once. Enrolled during active infection, Seattle patients were then followed longitudinally. Libraries were prepared by immunoSEQ multiplex PCR; TCRdb keeps only in-frame clonotypes and omits some of them. The sample holds some 230,000 clones; about 88% are singletons and the top ten take about 10%. The data were taken from a study of blood T cell repertoires in COVID-19. As for the study in general: The United States, Italy and Spain were the sources of the acute and convalescent COVID-19 samples. PBMCs, B-cell-depleted T cells, or T cells were the source of the cDNA or gDNA that made up the material.

Germline values: CDR1 MNHEY, CDR2 SMNVEV (reference sequence). Trimming left V 6 bases short and J 11 bases short, with 11 bases between. The CDR3 spans 11 residues. Input material: peripheral blood. The rearrangement links TRBV27 to TRBJ1-3; D is unclear. The TCR sequence derives from a woman aged 50 to 60 with COVID-19, enrolled during active disease. CDR3 amino acids: CASRNEGAIYF. CDR3 coding DNA: TGTGCCAGCAGAAACGAGGGCGCCATATATTTT.